This T cell receptor beta chain was found in a study of regulatory T cells in long-lasting Graves disease. A word on this clonotype: Antigen: not known.

Construction of the TCR library relied on RNA isolated from PBMCs. Graves' disease diagnosis used American Thyroid Association guidelines. An endocrinology department in Xi'an, China, supplied the patients. The CDR3 consists of 17 residues. Germline CDR1 MGHRA, CDR2 YSYEKL. The trim removed 2 bases at V and 2 bases at J, leaving 8 bases unmatched. TCRdb analysed the reads with MiXCR anew, one entry per CDR3 protein. The sample has approximately 700 distinct CDR3 sequences, roughly 87% seen once. Study-wide points: Those with persistent disease had in common more public clonotypes (2,741) than new patients (more than 900).

The clonotype comes from a woman under 40 with Graves disease. This chain joins TRBV4-1 and TRBJ2-3; 9 positions match TRBD2. Sequenced here: peripheral blood mononuclear cells (PBMCs), sampled with antithyroid drug treatment, in newly diagnosed or persistent Graves disease (not recorded which). CDR3 coding DNA: TGCGCCAGCAGCCAACCCGCGAGCGGGAGGATCACAGATACGCAGTATTTT. It yields the protein CASSQPASGRITDTQYF.